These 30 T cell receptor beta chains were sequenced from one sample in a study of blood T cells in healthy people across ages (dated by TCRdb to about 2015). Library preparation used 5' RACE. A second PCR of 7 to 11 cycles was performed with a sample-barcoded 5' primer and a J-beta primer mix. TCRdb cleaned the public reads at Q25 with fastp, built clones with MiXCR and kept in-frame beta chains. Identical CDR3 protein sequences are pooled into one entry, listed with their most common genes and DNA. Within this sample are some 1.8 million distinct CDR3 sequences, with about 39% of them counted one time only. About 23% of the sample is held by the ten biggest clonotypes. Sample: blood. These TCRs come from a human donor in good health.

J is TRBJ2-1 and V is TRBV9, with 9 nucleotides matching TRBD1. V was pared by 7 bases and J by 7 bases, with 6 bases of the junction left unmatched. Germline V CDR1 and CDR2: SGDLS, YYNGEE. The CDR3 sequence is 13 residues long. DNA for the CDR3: TGTGCCAGCGGGACAGGGATGCAGAATGAGCAGTTCTTC. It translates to CASGTGMQNEQFF.

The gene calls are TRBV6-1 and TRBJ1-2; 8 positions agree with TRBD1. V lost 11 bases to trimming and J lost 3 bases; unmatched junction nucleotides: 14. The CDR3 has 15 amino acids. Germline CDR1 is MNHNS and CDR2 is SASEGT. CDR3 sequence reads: CAGQTGDFIDYGYTF. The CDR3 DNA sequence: TGTGCCGGCCAGACAGGGGACTTCATCGACTATGGCTACACCTTC.

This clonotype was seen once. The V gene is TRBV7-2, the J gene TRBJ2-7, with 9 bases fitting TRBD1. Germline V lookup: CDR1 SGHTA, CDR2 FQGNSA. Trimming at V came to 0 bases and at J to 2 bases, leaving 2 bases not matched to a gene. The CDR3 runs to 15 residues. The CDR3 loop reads CASSLAQGATYEQYF. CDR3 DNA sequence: TGTGCCAGCAGCTTAGCACAGGGGGCGACCTACGAGCAGTACTTC.

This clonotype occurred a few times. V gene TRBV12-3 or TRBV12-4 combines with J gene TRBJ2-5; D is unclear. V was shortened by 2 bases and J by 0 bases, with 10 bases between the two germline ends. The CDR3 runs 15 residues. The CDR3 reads CASSLHPGYQETQYF. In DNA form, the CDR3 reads TGTGCCAGCAGTTTACACCCGGGTTACCAAGAGACCCAGTACTTC.

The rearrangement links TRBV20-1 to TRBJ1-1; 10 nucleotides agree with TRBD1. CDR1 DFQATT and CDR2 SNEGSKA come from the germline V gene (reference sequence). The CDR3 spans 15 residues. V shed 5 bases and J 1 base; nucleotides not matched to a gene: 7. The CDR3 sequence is CSAGDRGIRNTEAFF. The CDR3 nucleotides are TGCAGTGCTGGGGACAGGGGAATTCGGAACACTGAAGCTTTCTTT.

CDR3 in amino acids: CASSQDPGGIGYTF. As DNA, the CDR3 is TGTGCCAGCAGCCAAGATCCAGGAGGCATTGGCTACACCTTC. The chain joins TRBV14 to TRBJ1-2; D is undetermined. Germline lookup yields CDR1 SGHDN and CDR2 FVKESK. This CDR3 comprises 14 residues. V lost 0 bases to trimming and J lost 7 bases, with 12 bases between them.

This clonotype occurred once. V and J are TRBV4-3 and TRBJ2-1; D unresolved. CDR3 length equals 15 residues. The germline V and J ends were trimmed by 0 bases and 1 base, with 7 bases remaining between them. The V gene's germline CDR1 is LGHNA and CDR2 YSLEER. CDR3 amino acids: CASSQEGISYNEQFF. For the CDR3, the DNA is TGCGCCAGCAGCCAAGAGGGAATTTCCTACAATGAGCAGTTCTTC.

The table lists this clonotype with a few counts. CDR3 region: CAALAGDAYNEQFF. DNA for the CDR3: TGTGCCGCCCTAGCGGGGGATGCCTACAATGAGCAGTTCTTC. V gene TRBV10-3 combines with J gene TRBJ2-1, with TRBD2 matching 10 bases. After removal of 11 bases from V and 2 bases from J, the junction contained 6 bases not matched to a gene. This CDR3 is 14 amino acids long. CDR1 ENHRY and CDR2 SYGVKD come from the germline V gene.

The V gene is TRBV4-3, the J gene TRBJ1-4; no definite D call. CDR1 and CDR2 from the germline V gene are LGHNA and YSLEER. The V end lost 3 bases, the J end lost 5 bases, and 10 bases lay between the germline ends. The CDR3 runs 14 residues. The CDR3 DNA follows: TGCGCCAGCAGCCATGCGTCCAGAAATGAAAAACTGTTTTTT. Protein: CASSHASRNEKLFF.

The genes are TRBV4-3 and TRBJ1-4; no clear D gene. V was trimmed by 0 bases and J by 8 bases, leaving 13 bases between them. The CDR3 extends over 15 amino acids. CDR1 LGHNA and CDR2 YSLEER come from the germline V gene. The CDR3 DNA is TGCGCCAGCAGCCAAGATCTCTGGTCTAGGGAAAAACTGTTTTTT. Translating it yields CASSQDLWSREKLFF.

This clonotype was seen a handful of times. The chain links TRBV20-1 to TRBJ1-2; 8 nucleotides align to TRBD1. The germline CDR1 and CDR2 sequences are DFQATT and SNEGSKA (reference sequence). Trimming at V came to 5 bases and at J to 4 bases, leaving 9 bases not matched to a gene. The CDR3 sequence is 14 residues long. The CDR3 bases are TGCAGTGCTTCCCGTGGACAGGGAATCTATGGCTACACCTTC. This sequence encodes CSASRGQGIYGYTF.

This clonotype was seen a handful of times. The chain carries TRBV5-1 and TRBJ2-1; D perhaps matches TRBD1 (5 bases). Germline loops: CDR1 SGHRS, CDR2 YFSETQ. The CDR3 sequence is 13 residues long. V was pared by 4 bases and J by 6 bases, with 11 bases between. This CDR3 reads CASSQGPGNEQFF. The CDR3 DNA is TGCGCCAGCAGCCAGGGCCCAGGCAATGAGCAGTTCTTC. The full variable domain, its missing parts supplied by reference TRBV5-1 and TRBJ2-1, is KAGVTQTPRYLIKTRGQQVTLSCSPISGHRSVSWYQQTPGQGLQFLFEYFSETQRNKGNFPGRFSGRQFSNSRSEMNVSTLELGDSALYLCASSQGPGNEQFFGPGTRLTVL.

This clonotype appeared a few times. The CDR3 DNA follows: TGTGCCAGCAGCTCTCCAGGGATTGCCCCCTACGAGCAGTACTTC. Amino acid sequence: CASSSPGIAPYEQYF. V gene TRBV7-9 combines with J gene TRBJ2-4; possible D gene TRBD1, 5 bases. Judging by the DNA end, TRBJ2-7 fits better; the J call may be wrong. Germline V CDR1 and CDR2: SEHNR, FQNEAQ (reference sequence). The length of the CDR3 is 15 residues.

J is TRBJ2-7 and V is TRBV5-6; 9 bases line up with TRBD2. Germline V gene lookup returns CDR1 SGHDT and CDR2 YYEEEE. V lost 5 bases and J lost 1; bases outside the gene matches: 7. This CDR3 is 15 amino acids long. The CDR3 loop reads CASSYLAGPSYEQYF. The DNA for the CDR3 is TGTGCCAGCAGTTACCTAGCGGGGCCTTCCTACGAGCAGTACTTC.

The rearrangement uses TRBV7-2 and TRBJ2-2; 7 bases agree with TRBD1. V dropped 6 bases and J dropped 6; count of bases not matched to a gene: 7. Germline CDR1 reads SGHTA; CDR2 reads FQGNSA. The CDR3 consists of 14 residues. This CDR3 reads CASSKNRGAGELFF. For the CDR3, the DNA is TGTGCCAGCAGTAAAAACAGGGGAGCCGGGGAGCTGTTTTTT.

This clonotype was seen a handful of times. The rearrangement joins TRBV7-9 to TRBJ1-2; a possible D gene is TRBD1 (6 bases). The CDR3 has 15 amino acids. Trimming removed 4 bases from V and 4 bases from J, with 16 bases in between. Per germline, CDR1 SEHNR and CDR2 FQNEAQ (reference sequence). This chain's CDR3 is CASSSDGDRPYGYTF. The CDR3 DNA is TGTGCCAGCAGCTCAGACGGAGACAGGCCCTATGGCTACACCTTC.

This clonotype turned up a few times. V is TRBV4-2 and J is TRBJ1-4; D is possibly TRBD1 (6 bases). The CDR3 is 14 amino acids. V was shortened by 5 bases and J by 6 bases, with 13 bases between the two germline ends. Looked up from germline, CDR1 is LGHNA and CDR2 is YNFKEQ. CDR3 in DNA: TGTGCCAGCAGCGCGGGACACCTGGATGAAAAACTGTTTTTT. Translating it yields CASSAGHLDEKLFF.

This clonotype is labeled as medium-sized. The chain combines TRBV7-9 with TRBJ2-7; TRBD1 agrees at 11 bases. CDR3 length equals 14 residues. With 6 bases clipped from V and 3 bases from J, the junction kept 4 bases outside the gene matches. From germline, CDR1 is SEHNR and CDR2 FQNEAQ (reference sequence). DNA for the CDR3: TGTGCCAGCAGTTACGGGACAGGGGGCTACGAGCAGTACTTC. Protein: CASSYGTGGYEQYF. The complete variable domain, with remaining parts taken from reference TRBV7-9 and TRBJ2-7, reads DTGVSQNPRHKITKRGQNVTFRCDPISEHNRLYWYRQTLGQGPEFLTYFQNEAQLEKSRLLSDRFSAERPKGSFSTLEIQRTEQGDSAMYLCASSYGTGGYEQYFGPGTRLTVT.

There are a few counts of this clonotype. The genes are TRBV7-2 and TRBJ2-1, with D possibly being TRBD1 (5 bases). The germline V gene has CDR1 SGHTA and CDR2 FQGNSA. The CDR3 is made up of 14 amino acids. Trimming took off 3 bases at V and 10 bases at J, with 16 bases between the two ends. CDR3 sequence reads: CASSFNTGVWEQFF. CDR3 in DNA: TGTGCCAGCAGCTTTAATACAGGCGTATGGGAGCAGTTCTTC.

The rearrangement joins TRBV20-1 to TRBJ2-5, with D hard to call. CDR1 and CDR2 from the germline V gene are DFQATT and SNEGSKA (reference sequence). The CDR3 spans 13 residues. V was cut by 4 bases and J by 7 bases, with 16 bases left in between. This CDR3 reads CSATPGLRGTQYF. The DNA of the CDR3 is TGCAGTGCTACTCCGGGCCTCCGAGGGACCCAGTACTTC.

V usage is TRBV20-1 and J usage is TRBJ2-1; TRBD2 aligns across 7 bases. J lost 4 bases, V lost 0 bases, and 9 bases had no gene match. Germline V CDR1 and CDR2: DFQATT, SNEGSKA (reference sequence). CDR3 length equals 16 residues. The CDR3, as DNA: TGCAGTGCTAGAGATGATTTGGGGGGGGGGTACAATGAGCAGTTCTTC. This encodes CSARDDLGGGYNEQFF.

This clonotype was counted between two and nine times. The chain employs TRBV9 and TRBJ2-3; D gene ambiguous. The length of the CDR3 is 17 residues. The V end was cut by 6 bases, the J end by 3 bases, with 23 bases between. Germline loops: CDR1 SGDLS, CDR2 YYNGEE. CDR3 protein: CASILPDPRTLTDTQYF. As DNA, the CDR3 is TGTGCCAGCATCTTACCCGACCCTCGAACCCTTACAGATACGCAGTATTTT.

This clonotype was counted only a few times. The CDR3: CASSPNLQGTPLNYGYTF. In nucleotides, the CDR3 is TGTGCCAGCAGCCCGAACCTACAGGGGACCCCATTAAACTATGGCTACACCTTC. The chain combines TRBV7-9 with TRBJ1-2, with 7 bases fitting TRBD1. With V trimmed by 5 bases and J by 2 bases, 17 bases remained unmatched. The CDR3 is 18 residues long. Germline V lookup: CDR1 SEHNR, CDR2 FQNEAQ (reference sequence).

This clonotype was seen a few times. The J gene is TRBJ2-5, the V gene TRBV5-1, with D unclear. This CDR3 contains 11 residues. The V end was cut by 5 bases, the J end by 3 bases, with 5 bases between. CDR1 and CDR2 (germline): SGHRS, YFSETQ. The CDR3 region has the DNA TGCGCCAGCAGGCGGAAAGAGACCCAGTACTTC. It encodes CASRRKETQYF.

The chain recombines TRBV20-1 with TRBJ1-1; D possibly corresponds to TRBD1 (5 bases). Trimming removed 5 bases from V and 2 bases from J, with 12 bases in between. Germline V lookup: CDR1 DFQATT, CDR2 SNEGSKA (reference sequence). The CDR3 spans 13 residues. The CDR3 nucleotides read TGCAGTGCTCGTCGTGACAGTAACACTGAAGCTTTCTTT. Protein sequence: CSARRDSNTEAFF.

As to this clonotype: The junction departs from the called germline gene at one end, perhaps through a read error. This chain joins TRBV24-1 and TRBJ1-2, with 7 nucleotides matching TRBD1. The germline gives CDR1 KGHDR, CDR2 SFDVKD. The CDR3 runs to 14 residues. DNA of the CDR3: TGTGCCACCAGTGAGGGGACAGCTCCATATGACTACACCTTC. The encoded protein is CATSEGTAPYDYTF.

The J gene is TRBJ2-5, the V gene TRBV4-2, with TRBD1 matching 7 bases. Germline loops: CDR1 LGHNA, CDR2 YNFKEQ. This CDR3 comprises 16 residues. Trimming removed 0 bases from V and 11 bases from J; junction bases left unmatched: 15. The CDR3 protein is CASSQDPPDRINEQYF. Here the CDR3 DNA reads TGTGCCAGCAGCCAAGACCCACCGGACAGGATAAATGAGCAGTACTTC.

The CDR3 DNA follows: TGCAGTGCCCAGAGGTACGGGGGTAACACTGAAGCTTTCTTT. As protein: CSAQRYGGNTEAFF. This chain links TRBV20-1 with TRBJ1-1; D possibly corresponds to TRBD1 (5 bases). The CDR3 is made up of 14 amino acids. The ends were cut back, 6 bases at V and 2 bases at J, with 16 bases in the middle. Germline assignment: CDR1 DFQATT and CDR2 SNEGSKA (reference sequence).

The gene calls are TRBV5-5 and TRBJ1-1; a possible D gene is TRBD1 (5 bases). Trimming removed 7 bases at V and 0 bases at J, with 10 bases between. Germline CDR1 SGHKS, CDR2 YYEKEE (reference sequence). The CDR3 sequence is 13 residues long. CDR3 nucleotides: TGTGCCAGCGATGACAGCATGAACACTGAAGCTTTCTTT. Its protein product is CASDDSMNTEAFF.

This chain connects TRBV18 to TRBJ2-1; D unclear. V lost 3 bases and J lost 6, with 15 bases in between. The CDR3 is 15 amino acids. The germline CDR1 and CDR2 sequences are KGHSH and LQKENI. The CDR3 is CASSPVQLRSNEQFF. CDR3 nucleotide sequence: TGTGCCAGCTCACCGGTACAGCTACGTTCCAATGAGCAGTTCTTC.